This T cell receptor beta chain was identified in a study of neurological immune-mediated disorders. Findings and limits, study-wide: It was HTLV-1-associated myelopathy that showed the most TCR clonal expansion, while multiple sclerosis showed the least, falling below healthy controls.

This clonotype was detected many times. What it binds is not known. Synthesis of cDNA was performed by 5'RACE using 10-nucleotide random UMIs. TCRdb called the 5' RACE reads again in MiXCR, with one record for every CDR3 protein. Seen here are under 75,000 distinct CDR3 sequences, about 3.4% observed once, and the top ten hold approximately 7.1%. J gave up 0 bases and V 3 bases, and 5 bases lay outside the gene matches. This CDR3 contains 15 residues. Germline CDR1 is SGHRS and CDR2 is YFSETQ. Sample: PBMCs. This rearrangement joins TRBV5-1 to TRBJ2-7, with 8 bases fitting TRBD1. The sequence derives from a woman aged 55-70 years with multiple sclerosis. CDR3 residues: CASSSLTGGSYEQYF. CDR3 nucleotides: TGCGCCAGCAGCTCACTCACAGGGGGCTCCTACGAGCAGTACTTC.